This T cell receptor (beta chain) comes out of a study of shared clonotypes between healthy human individuals (dated by TCRdb to between 2020 and 2021). Some background on the complete study: The cohort included three men and two women between 18 and 49 years of age. For each donor, CD4 naive and CD4 memory were each given three plates, CD8 naive was given two plates, and CD8 memory was given one plate. To estimate repertoire size and how much clonotypes are shared between individuals, the study performed deep sequencing of blood TCR repertoires from roughly five healthy adults. To increase sequencing depth and limit assay-specific biases, TCR repertoire library preparation and sequencing were carried out by different laboratories using diverse techniques. Each donor's leukapheresis produced roughly between roughly 0.94 and 9.5 billion PBMCs. Results the study describes overall, beyond this receptor: Only blood was sampled, and tissue TCR repertoires likely differ from those in blood. Rarefaction of sorted-subset datasets indicated incomplete sequencing despite the large sequencing depth. About 5% of naive CD4, around 3.5% of naive CD8, approximately 2.2% of memory CD4, and around 0.4% of memory CD8 clonotypes were shared across several donors. The genetic and exposure-history diversity represented was limited by the small number of donors. Pairwise subsampling led to the expectation that sequencing depth would affect the degree of clonotype sharing among donors. Higher generation probabilities were observed for clonotypes shared by all four sorted-subset donors than for non-shared clonotypes. Naive subsets generally had larger estimated clonotype richness than memory subsets did.

A remark on this clone: This clone's antigen is unknown. No much larger clone is present one base from it, and per-base qualities are unavailable.

For CDR1 and CDR2, the germline V gene lists KGHSH and LQKENI. V loses 0 bases at its end and J loses 2 bases; junction bases beyond the gene matches: 7. CDR3 length: 16 amino acids, cysteine to phenylalanine. Only the CDR3 portion is preserved as DNA: 48 bases, with reading frame beginning at the first base. CD8 naive samples consisted of CD45RO-negative cells that were positively selected for CCR7, yielding a CD45RA+CCR7+ population without TemRA cells. Donors were healthy HIV-negative adults with no recently reported acute infections or vaccinations. All donors were Caucasian adults living in Nashville, Tennessee, USA. Blood was obtained by leukapheresis, after which PBMCs were separated by Ficoll-Histopaque density gradient centrifugation and cryopreserved in liquid nitrogen vapor phase. Analytical flow cytometry was used to check the purity and quantity of every magnetically sorted T cell population. From each sorted fraction, genomic DNA was isolated and quantified by UV absorbance on a Nanodrop 2000c.

TCR CDR3 regions were amplified from genomic DNA by multiplex PCR using the deep immunoSEQ assay. Genomic DNA extracted from each cell subset was distributed evenly over all wells of several immunoSEQ 96-well plates, and each plate served as one replicate. For sorted subsets, about 210 ng of genomic DNA, equivalent to roughly 33,000 T cell genomes, went into each replicate PCR. Purified libraries were quantified with a Qubit 3.0 fluorometer, sized on a Bioanalyzer 2100, and re-quantified with the KAPA Library Quantification kit. Every immunoSEQ 96-well plate was sequenced on a separate single-read 150-cycle Illumina NextSeq 550 flow cell. Per the authors' processing: The immunoSEQ output contained only junctional sequences without quality scores, so filtering could not match that applied to full-length reads. To assign V/J genes and CDR3, sequences were annotated against IMGT germline references using PyIR, a Python wrapper for IgBLAST v1.9. Reads with weak V/J assignments (E-value above 1e-6), missing CDR3, stop codons, out-of-frame junctions, or ambiguous translated residues were removed. A V3J clonotype was defined by an identical inferred V gene, J gene, and CDR3 amino acid sequence. Percentage overlap between repertoires was computed as shared unique clonotypes divided by the size of the smaller repertoire. Richness of each repertoire was evaluated using RTK rarefaction, the Chao1 estimator, and Recon v2.1 estimates of unobserved clonotypes. OLGA was used to compute generation probabilities for all TCRbeta clonotypes that the gDNA method yielded from a few donors. TCRdb obtained this table from immuneACCESS and retained in-frame rearrangements with V and J assigned. These tables miss some clones; where compared with another copy, unresolved V genes account for less than half of the shortfall, and the remainder is unexplained. V, J and clone size are taken as reported in that table, and D and trimming were inferred from the DNA itself. Present in this sample are about 580,000 clones, roughly 98% of which were seen just once. The ten largest clones take up 0.3% of the sample.

Sequencing used naive CD8+ T cells sorted from blood. This sample's cell subset or site label indicates: CD45RA+CCR7+. The rearrangement combines TRBV18 with TRBJ2-7; TRBD1 fits 7 bases in the junction. The sequence was collected from a man aged 30 to 39 in good health. The bases are TGTGCCAGCTCACCACCGCCCGGGACAGAGACCTACGAGCAGTACTTC. The translation is CASSPPPGTETYEQYF.